The T cell receptor (beta chain) described here comes from a study of blood T cell repertoires in COVID-19. For the study at large: Samples representing acute and convalescent COVID-19 were sourced from the United States, Italy and Spain. Sources were T cells, B-cell-depleted T cells, or PBMCs; the material itself was cDNA or gDNA.

TCRdb's copy holds only in-frame clones and misses some; the assay was immunoSEQ multiplex PCR. The sample shows 250,000 to 350,000 clones, 65% to 85% of them seen only once. This CDR3 comprises 15 residues. Germline V gene data show CDR1 as SGHNT and CDR2 as YYREEE (reference sequence). V lost 0 bases and J lost 7; bases outside the gene matches: 10. This TCR was recovered from a human donor with COVID-19, enrolled during active disease. The donor label of this sample is uncertain. The sample was peripheral blood. The chain links TRBV5-4 to TRBJ2-7; 7 bases map to TRBD1. The CDR3 reads CASSLGGGLQGEQYF. CDR3 nucleotide sequence: TGTGCCAGCAGCTTGGGAGGCGGTCTACAGGGGGAGCAGTACTTC.